The clone carrying this T cell receptor beta chain was seen a handful of times. The antigen remains undetermined. The data derive from a study of identical twins. The CDR3 runs 13 residues. V shed 1 base and J 8 bases; nucleotides not matched to a gene: 7. Germline V gene sequence: CDR1 DFQATT, CDR2 SNEGSKA (reference sequence). With template switching, a universal primer site was added, and the cDNA carried unique molecular identifiers. Each CDR3 protein gets one entry after TCRdb re-called the 5' RACE reads with MiXCR. This table holds 200,000 to 250,000 distinct CDR3 sequences, approximately 12% found once. General observations from the study: Donors were not followed over many years; analysis was cross-sectional.

The same data also contributed to another study, on yellow fever vaccine responses in identical twins. That source reports: Twins reportedly showed a vaccine T cell response that seemed partly convergent and partly personalized.

Material for sequencing was memory (CD45RO+) T cells sorted from blood. The V gene is TRBV20-1, the J gene TRBJ1-1; 7 bases agree with TRBD1. The receptor's source is a woman aged 18-29 years in good health. CDR3 DNA sequence: TGCAGTGCTAGAGCACCTGGGACAGCAGAAGCTTTCTTT. It yields the protein CSARAPGTAEAFF.